The 32 T cell receptor beta chains below all came from one sample that was sequenced in a study of graft-versus-host responses after intestinal transplantation. The protocol was immunoSEQ multiplex PCR, while the TCRdb copy is restricted to in-frame clones and leaves out a portion. The sample includes roughly 9,200 clones, roughly a third of them seen just once. The culture paired some 200,000 irradiated violet-dye-labeled stimulators with some 200,000 CFSE-labeled responders. Sequenced here: alloreactive CD8+ T cells from a mixed lymphocyte reaction culture, sampled before transplantation. Subset reported: CFSE-low proliferating T cells sorted from approximately six-day pre-transplant mixed lymphocyte reaction (GvH or HvG direction). All receptors derive from a human patient who was an organ donor for intestinal transplantation.

There are a few counts of this clone. The chain has TRBV14 and TRBJ1-5; D unresolved. V gave up 0 bases and J gave up 4 bases, with 4 bases separating them. This CDR3 has 13 amino acids. CDR1 is SGHDN and CDR2 is FVKESK in the germline V gene. This chain's CDR3 is CASSQDRNQPQHF. The DNA for the CDR3 is TGTGCCAGCAGCCAAGATCGGAATCAGCCCCAGCATTTT.

This clone was found a few times. CDR3 sequence reads: CASSSRGPLLTYEQYF. DNA for the CDR3: TGTGCCAGCAGTTCCAGGGGTCCCCTGCTAACTTACGAGCAGTACTTC. The chain combines TRBV6-5 with TRBJ2-7; tentative D call: TRBD1 (6 bases). This CDR3 has 16 residues. The V gene lost 4 bases and the J gene lost 4 bases, with 20 bases spanning the gap. Germline loops: CDR1 MNHEY, CDR2 SVGAGI.

The V gene is TRBV6-1, the J gene TRBJ2-5; 8 bases fit TRBD1. CDR3 length: 14 residues. J lost 1 base, V lost 8 bases, and 6 bases had no gene match. Germline V lookup: CDR1 MNHNS, CDR2 SASEGT. In DNA, the CDR3 is TGTGCCAGCGACAGGGGAGTTATCCAAGAGACCCAGTACTTC. It encodes CASDRGVIQETQYF.

DNA of the CDR3: TGTGCCAGCATGACACGGGAGTTGTCCTACAATGAGCAGTTCTTC. It encodes CASMTRELSYNEQFF. This chain uses TRBV2 with TRBJ2-1; a possible D gene is TRBD2 (6 bases). Germline V lookup: CDR1 SNHLY, CDR2 FYNNEI. V lost 7 bases and J 1 base, leaving 14 bases between the germline ends. The CDR3 has 15 residues.

V is TRBV7-8 and J is TRBJ2-7; TRBD2 agrees at 10 bases. CDR1 and CDR2 from the germline V gene are SGHVS and FQNEAQ. The length of the CDR3 is 16 residues. Trimming at V came to 3 bases and at J to 6 bases, leaving 11 bases not matched to a gene. In nucleotides, the CDR3 is TGTGCCAGCAGCTTCCTAGCGGGAGAGCTCATTGGCGAGCAGTACTTC. Its protein product is CASSFLAGELIGEQYF.

Only a few counts were recorded for this clone. The chain employs TRBV27 and TRBJ2-2; TRBD2 aligns across 11 bases. The trim removed 3 bases at V and 6 bases at J, leaving 6 bases unmatched. CDR1 and CDR2 (germline): MNHEY, SMNVEV (reference sequence). There are 16 residues in the CDR3. CDR3 protein: CASSLLRTSGPGELFF. In DNA, the CDR3 is TGTGCCAGCAGTTTGCTTAGGACTAGCGGGCCCGGGGAGCTGTTTTTT.

This sequence joins TRBV6-5 and TRBJ1-1; weak D call: TRBD1 (5 bases). Between the trimmed V and J ends, which lost 10 bases and 11 bases, there was a span of 20 bases. This CDR3 has 12 amino acids. Germline loops: CDR1 MNHEY, CDR2 SVGAGI. Here the CDR3 reads CATPSPGGWAFF. The CDR3 DNA follows: TGTGCCACCCCCTCACCGGGGGGTTGGGCTTTCTTT.

The chain links TRBV18 to TRBJ1-1; no reliable D call. The germline V gene has CDR1 KGHSH and CDR2 LQKENI. The CDR3 is made up of 17 amino acids. Trimming removed 2 bases from V and 4 bases from J, with 20 bases in between. As DNA, the CDR3 is TGTGCCAGCTCACCAACGTCCGGACTGGCCGGCTTCACTGAAGCTTTCTTT. This gives the protein CASSPTSGLAGFTEAFF. The whole variable domain, filled in from reference TRBV18 and TRBJ1-1, reads NAGVMQNPRHLVRRRGQEARLRCSPMKGHSHVYWYRQLPEEGLKFMVYLQKENIIDESGMPKERFSAEFPKEGPSILRIQQVVRGDSAAYFCASSPTSGLAGFTEAFFGQGTRLTVV.

This clone was seen more than once but under ten times. This chain links TRBV6-5 with TRBJ2-7, with D perhaps TRBD1 (5 bases). V gave up 7 bases and J gave up 6 bases, with 22 bases separating them. The CDR3 is 15 amino acids. Germline V CDR1 and CDR2: MNHEY, SVGAGI. The CDR3 loop is CASTPDDSPFREQYF. The CDR3 DNA reads as TGTGCCAGCACCCCGGACGACAGCCCGTTCCGCGAGCAGTACTTC.

The CDR3 spells CASSPGQGIEQFF. DNA for the CDR3: TGTGCCAGCAGCCCGGGACAGGGAATTGAGCAGTTCTTC. V and J are TRBV27 and TRBJ2-1, with TRBD1 matching over 9 bases. This CDR3 is built from 13 residues. The V and J ends lost 6 bases and 9 bases, in that order; junction bases with no gene match: 6. Germline CDR1 is MNHEY and CDR2 is SMNVEV (reference sequence).

This chain joins TRBV5-6 and TRBJ2-7; 7 nucleotides match TRBD1. The CDR3 has 14 amino acids. Looked up from germline, CDR1 is SGHDT and CDR2 is YYEEEE. V shed 4 bases, J shed 2 bases, and the junction held 6 bases outside the gene matches. The CDR3 bases are TGTGCCAGCAGCGGGGGTACAGGGGCCTACGAGCAGTACTTC. Translation gives CASSGGTGAYEQYF.

This chain joins TRBV6-1 and TRBJ2-1, with TRBD2 identical over 13 bases. V lost 4 bases and J lost 4; bases outside the gene matches: 1. This CDR3 region has 15 residues. From germline, CDR1 is MNHNS and CDR2 SASEGT. The CDR3 reads CASSGTSGGYNEQFF. CDR3 coding DNA: TGTGCCAGCAGTGGGACTAGCGGGGGTTACAATGAGCAGTTCTTC.

This chain connects TRBV27 to TRBJ2-7; the match to TRBD1 covers 8 bases. J gave up 2 bases and V 5 bases, and 5 bases lay outside the gene matches. The CDR3 sequence is 14 residues long. In germline, CDR1 is MNHEY, CDR2 SMNVEV (reference sequence). The CDR3 region has the DNA TGTGCCAGCAGTGACCGGGACAGGCCCTACGAGCAGTACTTC. It is translated as CASSDRDRPYEQYF.

This clone is medium-sized. J is TRBJ1-6 and V is TRBV4-1, with TRBD1 identical over 8 bases. Germline CDR1 is MGHRA and CDR2 is YSYEKL. The CDR3 has 14 residues. Trimming at V came to 4 bases and at J to 9 bases, leaving 5 bases not matched to a gene. CDR3 DNA: TGCGCCAGCAGCCGGACAGGGTGGGGTTCACCCCTCCACTTT. Amino acid sequence: CASSRTGWGSPLHF.

The gene calls are TRBV6-5 and TRBJ2-7; TRBD2 aligns across 11 bases. Losses at the gene ends were 6 bases for V and 6 bases for J; bases not matched to a gene: 7. Germline lookup yields CDR1 MNHEY and CDR2 SVGAGI. This CDR3 spans 14 amino acids. The CDR3 bases are TGTGCCAGCAGCGCTAGCGGGGGGCCTGTCGAGCAGTACTTC. The encoded protein is CASSASGGPVEQYF.

This clone has just a few counts. The rearrangement uses TRBV11-2 and TRBJ2-7; 7 bases are a match to TRBD2. Trimming removed 1 base from V and 3 bases from J; junction bases left unmatched: 3. Germline-derived CDR1 and CDR2 are SGHAT and FQNNGV. The CDR3 totals 14 residues. CDR3 DNA: TGTGCCAGCAGCTTAGGCAGCGGGAACTACGAGCAGTACTTC. This translates into CASSLGSGNYEQYF.

By share of the sample, this clone is medium-sized. The J gene is TRBJ2-2, the V gene TRBV29-1; 16 bases agree with TRBD2. The CDR3 spans 18 residues. The germline CDR1 and CDR2 sequences are SQVTM and ANQGSEA. Trimming took 3 bases from V and 7 from J; bases not matched to a gene: 11. The CDR3 loop is CSVDPGTSGGAVDGELFF. The CDR3 DNA reads as TGCAGCGTTGACCCCGGGACTAGCGGGGGGGCCGTGGACGGGGAGCTGTTTTTT.

The sample holds a few counts of this clone. CDR3 residues: CASSRRDWNYGYTF. The CDR3 DNA reads as TGTGCCAGCAGCCGCCGGGACTGGAACTATGGCTACACCTTC. The rearrangement uses TRBV4-2 and TRBJ1-2; D is possibly TRBD1 (5 bases). Germline V gene data show CDR1 as LGHNA and CDR2 as YNFKEQ. Trimming left V 4 bases short and J 2 bases short, with 11 bases between. The CDR3 is made up of 14 amino acids.

The table lists this clone with a few counts. The V and J genes are TRBV9 and TRBJ2-3, with 12 bases fitting TRBD2. Per the germline V gene, CDR1 is SGDLS and CDR2 is YYNGEE. CDR3 length: 15 amino acids. V dropped 1 base and J dropped 7; count of bases not matched to a gene: 4. CDR3 residues: CASSVSSGGAYTQYF. CDR3 sequence (DNA): TGTGCCAGCAGCGTATCTAGCGGGGGGGCATATACGCAGTATTTT.

This chain connects TRBV4-2 to TRBJ2-3; D possibly corresponds to TRBD1 (6 bases). From germline, CDR1 is LGHNA and CDR2 YNFKEQ. V was clipped by 7 bases and J by 3 bases, with 23 bases between them. The CDR3 contains 17 residues. The CDR3 nucleotides are TGTGCCAGCACCCTACAACCGAGGGGTCAGGGGACAGATACGCAGTATTTT. Translating it yields CASTLQPRGQGTDTQYF.

The rearrangement uses TRBV19 and TRBJ1-4; tentatively, D is TRBD1 (5 bases). The V end was cut by 7 bases, the J end by 8 bases, with 17 bases between. CDR1 LNHDA and CDR2 SQIVND come from the germline V gene (reference sequence). This CDR3 contains 14 residues. CDR3: CASKGLLIGEKLFF. The CDR3, as DNA: TGTGCCAGTAAGGGACTTCTAATAGGCGAAAAACTGTTTTTT.

V is TRBV27 and J is TRBJ2-7; D may be TRBD2 (6 bases). The CDR3 length is 14 residues. Germline V gene lookup returns CDR1 MNHEY and CDR2 SMNVEV (reference sequence). Trimming removed 3 bases at V and 2 bases at J, with 11 bases between. Here the CDR3 DNA reads TGTGCCAGCAGTTTTTCCAGCGGGCCCTACGAGCAGTACTTC. Protein sequence: CASSFSSGPYEQYF.

V usage is TRBV7-9 and J usage is TRBJ2-7, with D perhaps TRBD1 (5 bases). There are 13 residues in the CDR3. With 1 base removed from V and 3 bases from J, the gap between germline ends came to 7 bases. From germline, CDR1 is SEHNR and CDR2 FQNEAQ (reference sequence). CDR3 region: CASSLGGYYEQYF. The CDR3 nucleotides read TGTGCCAGCAGCTTAGGGGGCTACTACGAGCAGTACTTC. The whole variable domain, filled in from reference TRBV7-9 and TRBJ2-7, reads DTGVSQNPRHKITKRGQNVTFRCDPISEHNRLYWYRQTLGQGPEFLTYFQNEAQLEKSRLLSDRFSAERPKGSFSTLEIQRTEQGDSAMYLCASSLGGYYEQYFGPGTRLTVT.

This clone occurred once. The chain combines TRBV11-2 with TRBJ1-2; D is unresolved. V lost 1 base and J 2 bases, leaving 23 bases between the germline ends. The CDR3 length is 19 residues. The V gene's germline CDR1 is SGHAT and CDR2 FQNNGV. CDR3 amino acids: CASSLVVPLSGWWNYGYTF. The CDR3 nucleotides read TGTGCCAGCAGCTTAGTGGTCCCTCTTTCGGGTTGGTGGAACTATGGCTACACCTTC.

This clone is classed as medium-sized. The chain recombines TRBV6-4 with TRBJ2-3; TRBD2 might be the D (6 bases). The CDR3 is 15 amino acids. The ends were cut back, 3 bases at V and 0 bases at J, with 10 bases in the middle. Germline V lookup: CDR1 MRHNA, CDR2 SNTAGT. The CDR3 here is CASSEGSGSTDTQYF. The DNA of the CDR3 is TGTGCCAGCAGTGAGGGAAGCGGGAGCACAGATACGCAGTATTTT.

V and J are TRBV4-3 and TRBJ2-2, with 8 bases aligning to TRBD2. The CDR3 is 15 residues long. Trimming cost V 1 base and J 7 bases; bases outside gene matches: 5. Germline V CDR1 and CDR2: LGHNA, YSLEER. Written as DNA, the CDR3 is TGCGCCAGCAGCCAAGGGACTAGCCGGTACGGGGAGCTGTTTTTT. Its protein product is CASSQGTSRYGELFF.

V and J are TRBV11-3 and TRBJ2-1; maybe TRBD1 (8 bases). Germline lookup yields CDR1 SGHNT and CDR2 YENEEA. The length of the CDR3 is 12 residues. Trimming removed 11 bases at V and 5 bases at J, with 13 bases between. As DNA, the CDR3 is TGTGCCGGGGGGGACAGGAACAATGAGCAGTTCTTC. The encoded protein is CAGGDRNNEQFF. The whole variable domain, remainder taken from reference TRBV11-3 and TRBJ2-1, is EAGVVQSPRYKIIEKKQPVAFWCNPISGHNTLYWYLQNLGQGPELLIRYENEEAVDDSQLPKDRFSAERLKGVDSTLKIQPAELGDSAVYLCAGGDRNNEQFFGPGTRLTVL.

This clone is medium-sized (0.01 to 0.1%) within its sample. The rearrangement uses TRBV6-4 and TRBJ2-7; 11 nucleotides line up with TRBD1. With 6 bases clipped from V and 0 bases from J, the junction kept 4 bases outside the gene matches. Germline CDR1 reads MRHNA; CDR2 reads SNTAGT. There are 15 residues in the CDR3. CDR3 sequence reads: CASSVGQGGSYEQYF. CDR3 bases: TGTGCCAGCAGCGTGGGACAGGGGGGCTCCTACGAGCAGTACTTC.

The chain uses TRBV6-5 and TRBJ1-1; D not resolved. From germline, CDR1 is MNHEY and CDR2 SVGAGI. Trimming removed 7 bases from V and 6 bases from J, with 15 bases in between. There are 13 residues in the CDR3. The CDR3 bases are TGTGCCAGCACCCCTACGGTGCCCCCTGAAGCTTTCTTT. Protein product: CASTPTVPPEAFF.

This clone turned up a few times. The genes are TRBV2 and TRBJ2-7, with D possibly TRBD1 on 6 matching bases. This CDR3 spans 13 amino acids. Germline assignment: CDR1 SNHLY and CDR2 FYNNEI. V shed 7 bases and J shed 2 bases, with 12 bases lying between them. The CDR3 DNA sequence: TGTGCCAGCACGGACAGTCGCCCCTACGAGCAGTACTTC. Protein: CASTDSRPYEQYF.

This chain's CDR3 is CASSDGLNSAPYGYTF. The CDR3 coding sequence is TGTGCCAGCAGTGACGGACTAAACTCTGCGCCCTATGGCTACACCTTC. The chain joins TRBV25-1 to TRBJ1-2; D remains ambiguous. V lost 3 bases and J 4 bases, leaving 18 bases between the germline ends. CDR3 length: 16 residues. Germline V CDR1 and CDR2: MGHDK, SYGVNS.

This chain joins TRBV7-9 and TRBJ1-2, with TRBD1 matching 11 bases. The CDR3 covers 16 residues. Trimming took 3 bases from V and 8 from J; bases not matched to a gene: 11. Germline V gives CDR1 SEHNR, CDR2 FQNEAQ (reference sequence). CDR3 nucleotides: TGTGCCAGCAGCTTCGGACGGACAGGGGGCGCAGGAGGCTACACCTTC. Amino acids: CASSFGRTGGAGGYTF.